This T cell receptor beta chain was sequenced for a study of T cell responses to AZD1222 COVID-19 vaccine. Profiling relied on immunoSEQ multiplex PCR, and the TCRdb table lists in-frame clones only, not all of them. The sample includes about 94,000 clones, less than 85% of them seen just once. Study results and limitations: Among AZD1222 vaccinees, only five or six were seropositive at baseline. Repertoires in all cases were sampled only once the peak T cell response had passed. Spike-spanning, vaccine-associated CD4 TCRs were dominant at 160-218 and 743-854. Donors in the cohort were predominantly white British and more often female, and clonal diversity was possibly underestimated.

On this clone itself: No antigen is known for it.

The V end was cut by 6 bases, the J end by 7 bases, with 7 bases between. Germline V gene sequence: CDR1 LNHDA, CDR2 SQIVND (reference sequence). This CDR3 spans 12 amino acids. The V and J genes are TRBV19 and TRBJ1-6, with D unresolved. This sequence was found in an adult who received the AZD1222 COVID-19 vaccine. The sequencing here drew on peripheral blood, taken 28 days after the second AZD1222 dose. The CDR3 reads CASSTQNSPLHF. The CDR3 nucleotides read TGTGCCAGTAGCACCCAAAATTCACCCCTCCACTTT.